A single sample gave rise to the 24 T cell receptor beta chains below, sequenced in a study of cytomegalovirus exposure and HLA in healthy donors. 13 Jbeta primers and 60 Vbeta primers were used for the PCR. Data came from immunoSEQ multiplex PCR; TCRdb stores just in-frame clones and leaves some out. Of roughly 190,000 clones listed, around 86% were seen once; the top ten hold 0.7% to 0.95%. Specimen: PBMCs. These receptors all come from a woman aged 18-29 years in good health and CMV-seronegative.

This chain uses TRBV27 with TRBJ2-7, with D maybe TRBD2 (5 bases). Between the trimmed V and J ends, which lost 2 bases and 4 bases, there was a span of 12 bases. Germline loops: CDR1 MNHEY, CDR2 SMNVEV (reference sequence). CDR3 length equals 14 residues. The CDR3 DNA reads TGTGCCAGCAGTTTAGACGGGATTGGTTACGAGCAGTACTTC. Translated: CASSLDGIGYEQYF.

This sequence joins TRBV30 and TRBJ1-6; TRBD1 might be the D (6 bases). The V end was cut by 0 bases, the J end by 5 bases, with 17 bases between. The CDR3 loop spans 17 amino acids. Germline V gene sequence: CDR1 GTSNPN, CDR2 SVGIG (reference sequence). Written as DNA, the CDR3 is TGTGCCTGGAGTGTAAAGCCTTTCGGACAGAATAATTCACCCCTCCACTTT. Translating gives CAWSVKPFGQNNSPLHF.

J is TRBJ1-3 and V is TRBV7-9; perhaps TRBD1 as D (5 bases). In germline, CDR1 is SEHNR, CDR2 FQNEAQ (reference sequence). The CDR3 is 11 amino acids. V was shortened by 6 bases and J by 9 bases, with 9 bases between the two germline ends. In DNA, the CDR3 is TGTGCCAGCAGTCACGGGGGCACCATATATTTT. As protein: CASSHGGTIYF.

This clone was detected once. This chain connects TRBV5-1 to TRBJ2-3, with D maybe TRBD1 (5 bases). This CDR3 has 15 amino acids. In germline, CDR1 is SGHRS, CDR2 YFSETQ. Trimming pared 2 bases from V and 5 bases from J, leaving 15 bases between. The CDR3 spells CASSFYVPGQDTQYF. The CDR3 DNA reads TGCGCCAGCAGCTTCTATGTTCCAGGGCAAGATACGCAGTATTTT.

The V gene is TRBV5-4, the J gene TRBJ2-7; 9 bases map to TRBD2. Trimming cost V 2 bases and J 6 bases; bases outside gene matches: 9. The V gene's germline CDR1 is SGHNT and CDR2 YYREEE (reference sequence). The CDR3 runs 15 residues. For the CDR3, the DNA is TGTGCCAGCAGCTTAGATCTTAGCGGGAGTCCCGAGCAGTACTTC. Translation: CASSLDLSGSPEQYF.

The V gene is TRBV27, the J gene TRBJ2-2, with 8 positions matching TRBD2. CDR3 length: 16 residues. The V and J ends lost 4 bases and 6 bases, in that order; junction bases with no gene match: 10. CDR1 and CDR2 from the germline V gene are MNHEY and SMNVEV (reference sequence). The CDR3, as DNA: TGTGCCAGCAGTTCCGGACTAGCCCTAACCCCCGGGGAGCTGTTTTTT. It translates to CASSSGLALTPGELFF.

This clone was detected once. This chain links TRBV21-1 with TRBJ1-1; TRBD1, the table's D call, was not compared with the DNA. TRBV21-1 is listed as a pseudogene. There are 16 residues in the CDR3. This CDR3 is CASSRDPNRANTEAFF. CDR3 DNA: TGTGCCAGCAGTAGAGACCCCAACAGGGCAAACACTGAAGCTTTTTTT.

The genes are TRBV6-5 and TRBJ1-1; 7 bases align to TRBD1. Germline assignment: CDR1 MNHEY and CDR2 SVGAGI. This CDR3 contains 13 residues. J was trimmed by 10 bases and V by 2 bases; bases with no gene match: 7. The CDR3 sequence: CASSYRDSSGAFF. For the CDR3, the DNA is TGTGCCAGCAGTTACCGGGACAGTAGCGGAGCTTTCTTT.

The rearrangement uses TRBV25-1 and TRBJ2-1; D may be TRBD1 (6 bases). The germline V gene encodes CDR1 MGHDK and CDR2 SYGVNS. The CDR3 is 15 residues long. Between the trimmed V and J ends, which lost 7 bases and 5 bases, there was a span of 18 bases. The CDR3 bases are TGTGCCAGCACCAACAGGGTAGGTGATAACAATGAGCAGTTCTTC. Amino acids: CASTNRVGDNNEQFF.

As concerns this clone: The same CDR3 arises from other DNA sequences in this sample as well. The gene calls are TRBV18 and TRBJ2-7; 7 nucleotides align to TRBD1. This CDR3 spans 15 amino acids. V lost 3 bases and J lost 3; bases outside the gene matches: 8. Germline CDR1 KGHSH, CDR2 LQKENI. CDR3 in amino acids: CASSPKQGPGYEQYF. The CDR3 region has the DNA TGTGCCAGCTCACCGAAACAGGGGCCTGGCTACGAGCAGTACTTC.

The genes are TRBV19 and TRBJ2-1, with D maybe TRBD2 (5 bases). Germline CDR1 is LNHDA and CDR2 is SQIVND (reference sequence). CDR3 length: 15 amino acids. The germline V and J ends were trimmed by 1 base and 0 bases, with 7 bases remaining between them. In nucleotides, the CDR3 is TGTGCCAGTAGTATAGGAGGAGGCTCCTACAATGAGCAGTTCTTC. Amino acids: CASSIGGGSYNEQFF. The whole variable domain, filled in from reference TRBV19 and TRBJ2-1, reads DGGITQSPKYLFRKEGQNVTLSCEQNLNHDAMYWYRQDPGQGLRLIYYSQIVNDFQKGDIAEGYSVSREKKESFPLTVTSAQKNPTAFYLCASSIGGGSYNEQFFGPGTRLTVL.

The chain carries TRBV29-1 and TRBJ2-2; the D gene is possibly TRBD1 (6 bases). From germline, CDR1 is SQVTM and CDR2 ANQGSEA. The CDR3 runs 13 residues. Trimming left V 7 bases short and J 0 bases short, with 9 bases between. The CDR3 protein is CSAQGTNTGELFF. DNA for the CDR3: TGCAGCGCCCAGGGGACGAACACCGGGGAGCTGTTTTTT.

V and J are TRBV30 and TRBJ2-3; a possible D gene is TRBD2 (6 bases). V was trimmed by 0 bases and J by 7 bases, leaving 17 bases between them. This CDR3 is built from 15 residues. Germline V gene lookup returns CDR1 GTSNPN and CDR2 SVGIG (reference sequence). CDR3 DNA sequence: TGTGCCTGGAGTGTAGGAGCGGGCACCTCCCATACGCAGTATTTT. It yields the protein CAWSVGAGTSHTQYF. Full variable domain (missing parts from reference TRBV30 and TRBJ2-3): SQTIHQWPATLVQPVGSPLSLECTVEGTSNPNLYWYRQAAGRGLQLLFYSVGIGQISSEVPQNLSASRPQDRQFILSSKKLLLSDSGFYLCAWSVGAGTSHTQYFGPGTRLTVL.

This chain connects TRBV9 to TRBJ2-1; 9 nucleotides match TRBD2. Per germline, CDR1 SGDLS and CDR2 YYNGEE. This CDR3 comprises 15 residues. J lost 5 bases, V lost 2 bases, and 5 bases had no gene match. The CDR3 coding sequence is TGTGCCAGCAGCGTCCCGGGACTAGCAAACAATGAGCAGTTCTTC. Translating it yields CASSVPGLANNEQFF.

CDR3 DNA sequence: TGTGCCAGCAGCGTATTTAATTCACCCCTCCACTTT. Encoded protein: CASSVFNSPLHF. The chain couples TRBV7-8 to TRBJ1-6; D ambiguous. Germline CDR1 is SGHVS and CDR2 is FQNEAQ. Trimming left V 5 bases short and J 6 bases short, with 5 bases between. The CDR3 runs 12 residues.

The V and J genes are TRBV7-6 and TRBJ2-7, with 12 bases lining up with TRBD2. The junction had 9 bases not matched to a gene; V was cut back by 1 base and J by 5 bases. The CDR3 runs to 17 residues. Germline lookup yields CDR1 SGHVS and CDR2 FNYEAQ. CDR3 loop: CASSLVSETSGRNEQYF. Here the CDR3 DNA reads TGTGCCAGCAGCTTAGTCTCCGAGACTAGCGGGAGAAACGAGCAGTACTTC.

This clone showed up just once. Here the CDR3 reads CASSLAATSVTGELFF. In DNA, the CDR3 is TGTGCCAGCAGCTTAGCGGCGACTAGTGTCACCGGGGAGCTGTTTTTT. The chain employs TRBV7-2 and TRBJ2-2, with D maybe TRBD2 (6 bases). The CDR3 is 16 amino acids. The ends were cut back, 0 bases at V and 4 bases at J, with 12 bases in the middle. The germline V gene has CDR1 SGHTA and CDR2 FQGNSA.

The rearrangement uses TRBV14 and TRBJ2-7, with 8 bases fitting TRBD2. CDR1 and CDR2 (germline): SGHDN, FVKESK. The CDR3 spans 15 residues. V was pared by 1 base and J by 5 bases, with 7 bases of the junction left unmatched. The CDR3 DNA follows: TGTGCCAGCAGCCAAGCCGGAGCGGGAGTAAACGAGCAGTACTTC. Translated, it gives CASSQAGAGVNEQYF.

The genes are TRBV27 and TRBJ2-5; the match to TRBD1 covers 8 bases. CDR3 length: 15 amino acids. Germline CDR1 and CDR2: MNHEY and SMNVEV (reference sequence). Trimming removed 5 bases from V and 1 base from J; junction bases left unmatched: 6. The CDR3 spells CASSNLGQAQETQYF. In DNA form, the CDR3 reads TGTGCCAGCAGTAACCTGGGACAGGCCCAAGAGACCCAGTACTTC.

This chain connects TRBV28 to TRBJ2-1; the match to TRBD1 covers 8 bases. The junction had 1 base not matched to a gene; V was cut back by 3 bases and J by 3 bases. The CDR3 has 14 amino acids. Germline V gene lookup returns CDR1 MDHEN and CDR2 SYDVKM. CDR3 loop: CASSFGQGYNEQFF. DNA for the CDR3: TGTGCCAGCAGTTTCGGACAGGGCTACAATGAGCAGTTCTTC. The full variable domain, completed using reference TRBV28 and TRBJ2-1, is DVKVTQSSRYLVKRTGEKVFLECVQDMDHENMFWYRQDPGLGLRLIYFSYDVKMKEKGDIPEGYSVSREKKERFSLILESASTNQTSMYLCASSFGQGYNEQFFGPGTRLTVL.

The chain recombines TRBV2 with TRBJ2-5, with D perhaps matching TRBD1 (5 bases). The better agreement between TRBJ2-7 and the DNA end casts doubt on the J call. Germline V CDR1 and CDR2: SNHLY, FYNNEI. The CDR3 covers 16 residues. CDR3 DNA: TGTGCCAGCAGTGAATCTGTCGTCAGGGAAGGGTACGAGCAGTACTTC. The encoded protein is CASSESVVREGYEQYF.

J is TRBJ2-2 and V is TRBV6-1; 11 bases are a match to TRBD2. In germline, CDR1 is MNHNS, CDR2 SASEGT. After removal of 4 bases from V and 6 bases from J, the junction contained 4 bases not matched to a gene. This CDR3 is 15 amino acids long. Written as DNA, the CDR3 is TGTGCCAGCAGTGGTAAGGGACTAGCGGCCGGGGAGCTGTTTTTT. It encodes CASSGKGLAAGELFF.

This sequence joins TRBV5-4 and TRBJ1-2; D unclear. V dropped 4 bases and J dropped 4 bases, with 20 bases sitting between them. CDR1 is SGHNT, CDR2 YYREEE, per germline (reference sequence). The CDR3 consists of 16 residues. The CDR3 coding sequence is TGTGCCAGCAGCCCCCGCCCCAAAGTTCGCGGCTATGGCTACACCTTC. Residues: CASSPRPKVRGYGYTF.

This clone was recorded a few times. The chain joins TRBV7-9 to TRBJ2-5; 8 bases agree with TRBD2. V was pared by 5 bases and J by 5 bases, with 13 bases of the junction left unmatched. Germline-derived CDR1 and CDR2 are SEHNR and FQNEAQ (reference sequence). The CDR3 is 16 residues long. As DNA, the CDR3 is TGTGCCAGCAGCCGCAGTGGGAGCGGGAGATGGGAGACCCAGTACTTC. Protein sequence: CASSRSGSGRWETQYF.